This paragraph covers one T cell receptor beta chain sequence. The antigen remains undetermined. The germline gene is not matched at one end of the junction; a read error may be the cause. This entry belongs to a study of tumor-infiltrating lymphocytes in primary liver carcinoma. This CDR3 is built from 17 residues. Germline V gene sequence: CDR1 MGHRA, CDR2 YSYEKL. Starting material for RNA and DNA co-extraction consisted of about 20-32 mg of unsorted bulk tissue. Patients were treatment-naive with chronic HBV infection. Regarding the study as a whole: Tumor region pairs shared more overlap than did tumor-adjacent and tumor-blood pairs.

Priming with a constant-region primer yielded TCR beta cDNA from roughly 0.45 ug total RNA. Slightly modified ARM-PCR served as the procedure for the TCR beta libraries. These libraries came from three rounds of nested multiplex PCR. The study ran its first two PCR rounds for approximately 10 cycles each, using TRBV1-TRBV30 forward primers and a C-beta reverse primer. In TCRdb, the multiplex PCR reads were re-called with MiXCR into one record per CDR3 protein. The sample has roughly 50,000 distinct CDR3 sequences; 70% to 85% are singletons. The TCR comes from a man between 35 and 55 years old with primary liver carcinoma and hepatitis B virus infection. V is TRBV4-1 and J is TRBJ2-6, with D possibly being TRBD1 (5 bases). The sample taken for sequencing was liver tumor tissue from sampling region 2. Specified subset: tumor region T2, inferior pole. The CDR3 loop reads CASSQGPGANGAKVLTF. The CDR3 nucleotides are TGCGCCAGCAGCCAAGGTCCAGGAGCCAATGGGGCCAAGGTCCTGACTTTC.